This T cell receptor beta chain was captured in a study of cytomegalovirus exposure and HLA in healthy donors. Germline V gene lookup returns CDR1 SGHTA and CDR2 FQGNSA. The length of the CDR3 is 15 residues. After removal of 1 base from V and 1 base from J, the junction contained 1 base not matched to a gene. The PCR ran on 60 Vbeta and 13 Jbeta primers. Sequenced by immunoSEQ multiplex PCR; TCRdb stores in-frame clones only, minus some. The data hold more than 85,000 clones, with 75% to 80% observed a single time. Specimen: PBMCs. The chain couples TRBV7-2 to TRBJ2-1; 7 nucleotides agree with TRBD1. The clonotype was recovered from a male donor in good health and CMV-seropositive. The CDR3 coding sequence is TGTGCCAGCAGCTTAGGACAGGGTTCCTACAATGAGCAGTTCTTC. Protein: CASSLGQGSYNEQFF.